This T cell receptor beta chain is drawn from a study of blood T cells in healthy people across ages (dated by TCRdb to 2013 to 2016). With regard to the full study: In model experiments, roughly one uniquely barcoded TCR beta cDNA molecule per two T cells was captured by template switching. The donors were divided into four age groups: young (average around 17 years), middle-aged (approximately 39), aged (62) and long-lived (roughly 82). Using deep sequencing normalized with unique cDNA molecular identifiers, the study measured how TCR beta repertoire diversity changes with age. The study analyzed two additional independent replicas of 1 million unique cDNA reads from the same blood draw for two donors, one aged 18 to 29 and one aged 80 or older. To avoid experimental bias, donors of different ages were spread randomly across the sequencing lanes.

As regards this clonotype: Its specific antigen is unknown. Possible read error: a much larger clone is one base away.

The research as a whole found: Observed TCR beta diversity correlated strongly with the percentage of naive T cells measured by flow cytometry. The long-lived group showed more naive CD4+ T cells, fewer expanded clones and increased TCR diversity than the aged group, suggesting age selection. Observed TCR beta diversity per million T cells fell roughly linearly with age, and a significant reduction was already apparent by age around 36. Estimates of total diversity based on one million sequenced T cells were regarded as lower bounds and as underestimates. Because donor CMV infection status was unknown, age-related changes in expanded clonotypes were potentially confounded. Because profiling used bulk unsorted PBMCs, naive and antigen-experienced compartments could not be compared conclusively.

V lost 3 bases and J lost 2 bases, and the count of bases not matched to a germline gene is 9. The CDR3 sequence holds 16 residues, the cysteine and phenylalanine included. Only the CDR3 region is kept as DNA, spanning 48 bases read in frame from base 1. CDR1 and CDR2 are drawn from the germline V gene: MGHRA, YSYEKL. The donors were around 39 Caucasian individuals from Russia, aged roughly 6 to 90 years, who were systemically healthy. Each donor gave around 9 milliliters of peripheral blood, collected into EDTA-treated Vacutainer tubes. Ficoll-Paque density-gradient centrifugation was used to isolate PBMCs, with at least 6.5 million per sample. Total RNA, at least 5.5 micrograms per sample, was extracted from PBMCs with Trizol reagent. For every donor, flow cytometry on a PBMC aliquot measured the percentage of naive CD45RAhigh/CD27high T cells. Library construction relied on 5' RACE. The sample was run on an Illumina HiSeq 2500. A second roughly 6 to 11 cycle PCR used a sample-barcoded 5' primer and a J-beta primer mix. A unique molecular identifier was introduced onto each TCR beta cDNA molecule by a template-switch 5' adaptor carrying 12 random nucleotides. At least 2.5 million CDR3-containing paired-end reads were obtained from each sample. First-strand cDNA synthesis was performed from all RNA using the Mint cDNA synthesis kit, with priming by a TRBC-specific oligonucleotide. Following uracil-DNA glycosylase treatment, all cDNA underwent a first 18-cycle PCR with the universal primers M1SS and BC2_uni_R. In the original analysis: For normalization, 1 million high-quality reads, each with a distinct molecular identifier, were randomly selected from each sample. Reads with shared molecular identifiers were discarded instead of being binned into consensus sequences. MiTCR, set to a Q25 quality threshold and the strictest error-elimination algorithm, was used for CDR3 identification, clonotype clustering and error correction. A nonparametric unseen species model with Euler transformation was used to estimate a lower bound on total TCR beta diversity. TCRdb handled the public reads itself, with Q25 trimming in fastp and clone calling in MiXCR, and kept productive beta chains. For every CDR3 protein sequence, its rows merge into one entry that carries the most common genes and DNA. The V and J calls and clone size are TCRdb's, not the authors'. This sample gives roughly 1.7 million distinct CDR3 sequences in total; roughly a third of them show up just once. 11% of the sample is in the top ten clones.

The chain links TRBV4-1 with TRBJ2-7; 8 nucleotides in the junction match TRBD1. This clonotype was obtained from a woman under 40 in good health. Sequenced sample: blood. The CDR3 here reads CASSHGQGKSPYEQYF. The nucleotides read TGCGCCAGCAGCCATGGACAGGGCAAAAGCCCCTACGAGCAGTACTTC.